This T cell receptor (beta chain) came from a study of CD8 T cells in ankylosing spondylitis. Study results and caveats: Disease-associated clones were reportedly significantly overrepresented in matched ankylosing spondylitis synovial fluid.

The table lists this clonotype with a few counts. Its matching antigen is unknown. This CDR3 contains 12 residues. Between the trimmed V and J ends, which lost 3 bases and 4 bases, there was a span of 6 bases. Germline-derived CDR1 and CDR2 are SQVTM and ANQGSEA. TCRdb fed the 5' RACE reads into MiXCR, producing one record per CDR3 protein. The profile shows 80,000 to 90,000 distinct CDR3 sequences, around 25% of them singletons. The source is a male donor with ankylosing spondylitis or in good health (not recorded which). The sequenced sample was blood, either unsorted or a sorted T cell fraction (not recorded which). V and J are TRBV29-1 and TRBJ1-4; no clear D. CDR3 loop: CSVDGYNEKLFF. The CDR3 nucleotides are TGCAGCGTTGACGGGTATAATGAAAAACTGTTTTTT.